Below, 11 T cell receptor beta chains from the same sample are listed, as sequenced in a study of vaccination effects on CD4 cells after COVID-19. With the ViraFEST assay, the study expanded antigen-specific CD4+ T cells using viral peptide pools, then sequenced them. Having been cultured for roughly 11 days, the cells underwent CD4+ T cell isolation. Two-dose BNT162b2 or mRNA-1273 vaccination was given to participants. For these receptors, no antigen is known. Profiled with immunoSEQ multiplex PCR; TCRdb holds only in-frame clones, not every one. The sample lists fewer than 30,000 clones, 83% seen once, with approximately 1.4% in the top ten. The sequences come from CD4+ T cells from PBMCs cultured with HCoV-NL63 spike peptides, collected after COVID-19 vaccination. These receptors came from a human donor who received a COVID-19 vaccine. Some clones in this sample may be carry-over from other donors' samples.

The CDR3 protein is CASSEPSGGQETQYF. CDR3 DNA: TGTGCCAGCAGTGAGCCTAGCGGGGGGCAAGAGACCCAGTACTTC. This chain connects TRBV6-1 to TRBJ2-5, with 11 bases lining up with TRBD2. The germline CDR1 and CDR2 sequences are MNHNS and SASEGT. There are 15 residues in the CDR3. The ends lost 3 bases at V and 2 bases at J; junction bases unmatched: 2.

This chain uses TRBV3-1 (or the pseudogene TRBV3-2) with TRBJ1-1, with no clear D. This CDR3 has 12 amino acids. Germline V gene lookup returns CDR1 LGHDT and CDR2 YNNKEL (reference sequence). V gave up 1 base and J gave up 4 bases, with 4 bases separating them. The CDR3 DNA follows: TGTGCCAGCAGCCAAGGGGTCACTGAAGCTTTCTTT. Amino acid sequence: CASSQGVTEAFF.

The DNA for the CDR3 is TGTGCCAGCAGTGAAGCTATCCGCGGGACAGGGAGGGATGGCTACACCTTC. It translates to CASSEAIRGTGRDGYTF. The chain couples TRBV6-1 to TRBJ1-2, with 9 bases fitting TRBD1. The CDR3 runs to 17 residues. After removal of 0 bases from V and 6 bases from J, the junction contained 11 bases not matched to a gene. Germline V lookup: CDR1 MNHNS, CDR2 SASEGT.

This rearrangement joins TRBV12-3 or TRBV12-4 to TRBJ1-5; D might be TRBD1 (6 bases). This CDR3 is built from 13 residues. V was shortened by 9 bases and J by 4 bases, with 13 bases between the two germline ends. Here the CDR3 reads CASTGSWNQPQHF. The CDR3 coding sequence is TGTGCCAGTACAGGGTCCTGGAATCAGCCCCAGCATTTT.

This clone showed up just a few times. The genes are TRBV29-1 and TRBJ2-5, with D uncertain. The CDR3 length is 12 residues. The germline gives CDR1 SQVTM, CDR2 ANQGSEA. V lost 5 bases and J 3 bases, leaving 10 bases between the germline ends. CDR3 amino acids: CSVLHVKETQYF. The CDR3, as DNA: TGCAGCGTTCTACACGTAAAAGAGACCCAGTACTTC. Full variable domain (outside the CDR3, taken from reference TRBV29-1 and TRBJ2-5): SAVISQKPSRDICQRGTSLTIQCQVDSQVTMMFWYRQQPGQSLTLIATANQGSEATYESGFVIDKFPISRPNLTFSTLTVSNMSPEDSSIYLCSVLHVKETQYFGPGTRLLVL.

The rearrangement joins TRBV7-3 to TRBJ2-6; no firm D call. V shed 5 bases and J shed 4 bases, with 12 bases lying between them. Germline-derived CDR1 and CDR2 are SGHTA and FQGTGA. The CDR3 is 15 residues long. CDR3 residues: CASSHGTRGANVLTF. The DNA of the CDR3 is TGTGCCAGCAGCCACGGCACGAGGGGGGCCAACGTCCTGACTTTC.

This clone has only one observation. The chain uses TRBV27 and TRBJ2-3; TRBD1 or TRBD2 may be the D gene (5 bases each). V dropped 10 bases and J dropped 1 base, with 15 bases sitting between them. CDR3 length: 14 amino acids. The germline gives CDR1 MNHEY, CDR2 SMNVEV (reference sequence). CDR3 nucleotides: TGTGCCACCGCGGCGGTGGGGGGCACAGATACGCAGTATTTT. Translation: CATAAVGGTDTQYF.

The CDR3 spells CASSSQGKWADTQYF. The CDR3 region has the DNA TGTGCCAGCAGCTCTCAGGGGAAGTGGGCAGATACGCAGTATTTT. J is TRBJ2-3 and V is TRBV7-8; perhaps TRBD1 as D (6 bases). The CDR3 is 15 amino acids. Trimming took off 4 bases at V and 4 bases at J, with 15 bases between the two ends. Germline CDR1 reads SGHVS; CDR2 reads FQNEAQ.

V gene TRBV2 combines with J gene TRBJ2-3; TRBD2 aligns across 13 bases. The CDR3 covers 17 residues. Unmatched junction bases numbered 8, after V lost 6 bases and J lost 2 bases. Germline-derived CDR1 and CDR2 are SNHLY and FYNNEI. The CDR3: CASSAYTSGGATDTQYF. The CDR3 coding sequence is TGTGCCAGCAGCGCCTATACTAGCGGGGGGGCCACAGATACGCAGTATTTT.

The chain joins TRBV28 to TRBJ1-2; D may be TRBD1 (6 bases). This CDR3 has 14 amino acids. Germline CDR1 reads MDHEN; CDR2 reads SYDVKM. V lost 5 bases, J lost 4 bases, and 14 bases lay in between. CDR3: CASSGGGHFYGYTF. CDR3 nucleotide sequence: TGTGCCAGCAGTGGAGGGGGGCACTTCTATGGCTACACCTTC.

The chain links TRBV29-1 to TRBJ2-6; D call uncertain. The ends were cut back, 2 bases at V and 1 base at J, with 3 bases in the middle. The germline CDR1 and CDR2 sequences are SQVTM and ANQGSEA. The CDR3 spans 13 residues. The DNA of the CDR3 is TGCAGCGTTGAACCTTCTGGGGCCAACGTCCTGACTTTC. Its translation: CSVEPSGANVLTF.